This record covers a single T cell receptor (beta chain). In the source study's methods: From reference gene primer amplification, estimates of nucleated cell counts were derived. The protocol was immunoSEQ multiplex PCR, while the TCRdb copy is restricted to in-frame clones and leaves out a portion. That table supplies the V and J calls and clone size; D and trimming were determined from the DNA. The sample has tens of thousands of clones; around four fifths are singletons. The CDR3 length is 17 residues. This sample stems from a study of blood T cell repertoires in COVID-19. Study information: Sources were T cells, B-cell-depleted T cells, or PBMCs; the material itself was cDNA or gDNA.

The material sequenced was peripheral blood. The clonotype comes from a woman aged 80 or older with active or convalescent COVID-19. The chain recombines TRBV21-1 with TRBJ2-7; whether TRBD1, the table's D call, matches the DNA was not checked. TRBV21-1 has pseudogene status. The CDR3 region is CASSKWDRGGITYEQYF. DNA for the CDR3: TGTGCCAGCAGCAAATGGGACAGGGGGGGCATAACCTACGAGCAGTACTTC.